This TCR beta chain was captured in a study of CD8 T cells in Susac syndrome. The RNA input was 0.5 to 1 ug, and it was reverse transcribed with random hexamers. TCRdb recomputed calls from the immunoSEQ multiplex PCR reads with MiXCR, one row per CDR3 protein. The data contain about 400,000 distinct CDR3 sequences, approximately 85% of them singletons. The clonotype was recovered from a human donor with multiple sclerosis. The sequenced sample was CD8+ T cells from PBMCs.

The CDR3 sequence: CAISEDNRVETYEQYF. CDR3 nucleotide sequence: TGTGCCATCAGTGAAGATAACAGGGTCGAAACCTACGAGCAGTACTTC. The rearrangement joins TRBV10-3 to TRBJ2-7; perhaps TRBD1 as D (6 bases). The CDR3 is made up of 16 amino acids. Trimming took 3 bases from V and 2 from J, leaving 17 bases between them. The germline V gene encodes CDR1 ENHRY and CDR2 SYGVKD.